Following are 9 T cell receptor beta chains from one sample sequenced in a study of CD8+CD57+ T cells in acquired aplastic anemia. It was patients with CD8+CD57+ cell expansion by flow cytometry who were chosen for sequencing. Profiling that covered TCR beta VDJ and CDR3 relied on genomic DNA as its template. MiXCR, applied by TCRdb to the reads, yields one record per CDR3 protein. The repertoire has around 210,000 distinct CDR3 sequences, more than 55% of them found once; the top ten carry roughly 53%. Sequences were obtained from sorted CD4+, CD8+, or CD8+CD57+ T cells (not recorded which) from PBMCs. The receptors stem from a human donor with aplastic anemia.

This clonotype was detected many times. The CDR3 spells CASRSWGNTGELFF. The CDR3 nucleotides are TGTGCCAGCAGGTCCTGGGGGAACACCGGGGAGCTGTTTTTT. The chain is built from TRBV7-9 and TRBJ2-2; D is unclear. Looked up from germline, CDR1 is SEHNR and CDR2 is FQNEAQ (reference sequence). V was cut by 6 bases and J by 1 base, with 9 bases left in between. The CDR3 sequence is 14 residues long.

The CDR3 bases are TGTGCCAGCAGTTTCCCACCCGGGGTTGGCACAGATACGCAGTATTTT. Translating gives CASSFPPGVGTDTQYF. The rearrangement joins TRBV12-3 or TRBV12-4 to TRBJ2-3; the D gene is possibly TRBD2 (5 bases). Deletions cut 3 bases from V and 1 base from J, with 14 bases between. The CDR3 has 16 residues.

This clonotype was observed at least ten times. The V and J genes are TRBV19 and TRBJ1-1; tentative D call: TRBD1 (6 bases). The CDR3 loop spans 14 amino acids. V lost 5 bases to trimming and J lost 4 bases, with 14 bases between them. From germline, CDR1 is LNHDA and CDR2 SQIVND (reference sequence). The CDR3 reads CASSAGHPATEAFF. The CDR3 bases are TGTGCCAGTAGTGCGGGACACCCCGCCACTGAAGCTTTCTTT.

The chain has TRBV6-5 and TRBJ2-7; 10 bases match TRBD1. The CDR3 has 14 amino acids. With V trimmed by 6 bases and J by 5 bases, 7 bases remained unmatched. CDR1 is MNHEY and CDR2 is SVGAGI in the germline V gene. The CDR3 DNA follows: TGTGCCAGCAGCCGTGACAGGGGGCGAGACGAGCAGTACTTC. Translated: CASSRDRGRDEQYF.

The chain is built from TRBV9 and TRBJ2-5, with 7 bases identical to TRBD2. The CDR3 has 15 amino acids. V was clipped by 0 bases and J by 5 bases; unmatched bases: 7. Germline V gene data show CDR1 as SGDLS and CDR2 as YYNGEE. This CDR3 reads CASSVDENGGETQYF. CDR3 coding DNA: TGTGCCAGCAGCGTAGACGAAAACGGGGGGGAGACCCAGTACTTC. The full variable domain, rest sourced from reference TRBV9 and TRBJ2-5, is DSGVTQTPKHLITATGQRVTLRCSPRSGDLSVYWYQQSLDQGLQFLIQYYNGEERAKGNILERFSAQQFPDLHSELNLSSLELGDSALYFCASSVDENGGETQYFGPGTRLLVL.

This clonotype showed up just a few times. The CDR3 nucleotides are TGTGCCAGCAGTTTTGGGGGGGGAGATACGCAGTATTTT. Translating gives CASSFGGGDTQYF. This chain joins TRBV5-6 and TRBJ2-3; TRBD2 matches 7 bases. This CDR3 comprises 13 residues. After removal of 5 bases from V and 5 bases from J, the junction contained 5 bases not matched to a gene. The germline gives CDR1 SGHDT, CDR2 YYEEEE.

V and J are TRBV2 and TRBJ1-1, with D unclear. The CDR3 covers 13 residues. The germline V gene has CDR1 SNHLY and CDR2 FYNNEI. V dropped 10 bases and J dropped 1 base, with 13 bases sitting between them. The CDR3 nucleotides read TGTGCCACCTGTTTTTCTACGAACACTGAAGCTTTCTTT. Translation gives CATCFSTNTEAFF.

This clonotype has ten or more counts. The genes are TRBV6-1 and TRBJ2-7; D is unclear. The CDR3 has 13 residues. From germline, CDR1 is MNHNS and CDR2 SASEGT. Trimming removed 3 bases at V and 3 bases at J, with 9 bases between. CDR3 DNA sequence: TGTGCCAGCAGTGAGGCTACCGACTACGAGCAGTACTTC. This translates into CASSEATDYEQYF.

This clonotype was seen only a few times. This chain joins TRBV7-3 and TRBJ1-4; no clear D. The CDR3 contains 12 residues. V was pared by 1 base and J by 6 bases, with 3 bases between. Looked up from germline, CDR1 is SGHTA and CDR2 is FQGTGA. The CDR3 protein is CASSLKYEKLFF. CDR3 DNA sequence: TGTGCCAGCAGCTTAAAGTATGAAAAACTGTTTTTT.